The clone carrying this T cell receptor beta chain was observed a single time. Authors' analysis steps: Amplifying reference gene primers gave estimates of nucleated cell counts. The data were produced by immunoSEQ multiplex PCR, yet TCRdb's version contains in-frame clones alone and is incomplete. V, J and clone size are taken as reported in that table, and D and trimming were inferred from the DNA itself. Among about 69,000 clones, around 91% were seen once, and the ten largest hold more than 4.5%. This sample was taken from a study of blood T cell repertoires in COVID-19. Study-wide context: Collection of acute and convalescent COVID-19 samples took place in the United States, Italy and Spain. PBMCs, B-cell-depleted T cells, or T cells were the source of the cDNA or gDNA that made up the material.

This CDR3 is built from 17 residues. The germline V gene encodes CDR1 LGHNA and CDR2 YSLEER. The ends were cut back, 0 bases at V and 2 bases at J, with 13 bases in the middle. This receptor was identified in a man in his fifties or sixties with acute or convalescent COVID-19. Specimen: peripheral blood. V and J are TRBV4-3 and TRBJ2-2; D ambiguous. CDR3 nucleotides: TGCGCCAGCAGCCAAGACCCGAATGCAGAAAACACCGGGGAGCTGTTTTTT. It codes for CASSQDPNAENTGELFF.